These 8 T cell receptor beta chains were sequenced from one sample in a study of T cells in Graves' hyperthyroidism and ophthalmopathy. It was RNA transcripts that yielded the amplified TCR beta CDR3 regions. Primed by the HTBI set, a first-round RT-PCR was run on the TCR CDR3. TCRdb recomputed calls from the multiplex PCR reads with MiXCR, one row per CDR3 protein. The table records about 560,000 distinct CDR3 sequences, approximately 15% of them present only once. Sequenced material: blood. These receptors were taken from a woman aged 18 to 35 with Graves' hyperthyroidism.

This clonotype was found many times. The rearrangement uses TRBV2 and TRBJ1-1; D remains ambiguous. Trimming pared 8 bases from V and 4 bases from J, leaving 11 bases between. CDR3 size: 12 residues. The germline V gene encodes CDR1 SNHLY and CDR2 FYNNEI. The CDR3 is CASFSVFTEAFF. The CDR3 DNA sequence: TGTGCCAGCTTTTCAGTATTCACTGAAGCTTTCTTT.

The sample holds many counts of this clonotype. The CDR3 nucleotides are TGTGCCAGCAGCCCCCGGACTCACACCTACAATGAGCAGTTCTTC. Amino acid sequence: CASSPRTHTYNEQFF. The chain has TRBV11-1 and TRBJ2-1; perhaps TRBD2 as D (5 bases). The CDR3 is made up of 15 amino acids. V shed 5 bases and J shed 2 bases, with 13 bases lying between them. Germline V gives CDR1 SGHAT, CDR2 FQDESV (reference sequence).

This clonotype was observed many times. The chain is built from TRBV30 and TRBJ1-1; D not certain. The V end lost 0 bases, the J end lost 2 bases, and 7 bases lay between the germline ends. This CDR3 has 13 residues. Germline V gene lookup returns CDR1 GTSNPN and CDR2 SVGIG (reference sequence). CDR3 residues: CAWSVEINTEAFF. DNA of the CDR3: TGTGCCTGGAGTGTTGAGATTAACACTGAAGCTTTCTTT.

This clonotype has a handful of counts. The CDR3 here is CASSLAGGPDEQYF. The CDR3 coding sequence is TGCGCCAGCAGCTTGGCGGGAGGGCCCGACGAGCAGTACTTC. The chain combines TRBV5-1 with TRBJ2-7; 8 positions agree with TRBD2. The V segment lost 0 bases and the J segment 5 bases; nucleotides outside the gene matches: 4. CDR3 length: 14 amino acids. Germline loops: CDR1 SGHRS, CDR2 YFSETQ.

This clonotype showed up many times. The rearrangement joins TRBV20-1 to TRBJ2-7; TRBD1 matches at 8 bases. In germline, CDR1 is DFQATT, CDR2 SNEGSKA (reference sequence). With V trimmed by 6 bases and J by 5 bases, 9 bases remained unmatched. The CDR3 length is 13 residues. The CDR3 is CSAIMDRANEQYF. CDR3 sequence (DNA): TGCAGTGCGATTATGGACAGGGCCAACGAGCAGTACTTC.

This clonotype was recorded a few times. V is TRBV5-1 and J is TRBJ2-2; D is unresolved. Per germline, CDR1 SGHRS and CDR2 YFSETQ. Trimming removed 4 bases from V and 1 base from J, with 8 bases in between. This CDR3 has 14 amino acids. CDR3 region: CASSLQLNTGELFF. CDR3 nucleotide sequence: TGCGCCAGCAGCCTCCAGCTGAACACCGGGGAGCTGTTTTTT. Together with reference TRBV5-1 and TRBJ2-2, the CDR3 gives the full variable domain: KAGVTQTPRYLIKTRGQQVTLSCSPISGHRSVSWYQQTPGQGLQFLFEYFSETQRNKGNFPGRFSGRQFSNSRSEMNVSTLELGDSALYLCASSLQLNTGELFFGEGSRLTVL.

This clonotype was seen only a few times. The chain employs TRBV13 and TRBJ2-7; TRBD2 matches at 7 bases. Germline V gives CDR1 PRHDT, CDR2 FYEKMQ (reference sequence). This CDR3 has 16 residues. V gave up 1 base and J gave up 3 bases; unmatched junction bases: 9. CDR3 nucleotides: TGTGCCAGCAGCTTAGTGAGACTAGCAGCCCACTACGAGCAGTACTTC. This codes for CASSLVRLAAHYEQYF.

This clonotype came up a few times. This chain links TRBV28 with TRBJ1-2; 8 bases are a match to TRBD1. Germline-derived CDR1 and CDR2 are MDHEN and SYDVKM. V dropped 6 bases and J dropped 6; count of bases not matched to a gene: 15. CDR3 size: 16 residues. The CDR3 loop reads CASRGRDRRFGDGYTF. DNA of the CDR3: TGTGCCAGCAGGGGAAGGGACAGGCGTTTTGGGGATGGCTACACCTTC.